The 13 T cell receptor beta chains listed next were all sequenced from one sample in a study of technical replicates of blood from a few donors. Using immunoSEQ multiplex PCR, the repertoire was profiled, and TCRdb retains in-frame clones only, with some absent. The sample includes roughly 13,000 clones, about four fifths of them seen just once. The sequencing sample was made of PBMCs. The receptors here all came from a human donor in good health.

Comments on this clone: Sequence at one end of the junction differs from germline and may be a read error. This same CDR3 is encoded by further DNA sequences in the sample. This sequence joins TRBV7-6 and TRBJ2-1; 9 bases match TRBD2. The CDR3 extends over 17 amino acids. Germline V lookup: CDR1 SGHVS, CDR2 FNYEAQ. The CDR3 is CASSLEPAGGGPNEQFF. In DNA, the CDR3 is TGCGCCAGCAGCTTAGAGCCGGCGGGGGGGGGTCCAAATGAGCAGTTCTTC.

V and J are TRBV28 and TRBJ1-2, with 7 bases that match TRBD1. J lost 8 bases, V lost 6 bases, and 9 bases had no gene match. CDR1 and CDR2 (germline): MDHEN, SYDVKM. The CDR3 covers 13 residues. CDR3 DNA sequence: TGTGCCAGCAGCTCTACAGGGGCGGGGGGCTACACCTTC. Protein sequence: CASSSTGAGGYTF.

The chain has TRBV2 and TRBJ2-2, with no clear D. V was pared by 5 bases and J by 7 bases, with 11 bases between. Germline CDR1 is SNHLY and CDR2 is FYNNEI. CDR3 length: 13 amino acids. CDR3 protein: CASSKLRSGELFF. CDR3 DNA: TGTGCCAGCAGTAAGCTTCGGAGCGGGGAGCTGTTTTTT.

The rearrangement links TRBV25-1 to TRBJ2-5; TRBD1 might be the D (6 bases). Germline V gives CDR1 MGHDK, CDR2 SYGVNS. V lost 8 bases and J lost 6, with 19 bases in between. The CDR3 has 14 residues. The CDR3 DNA reads as TGTGCCAGCCGATCCGACAGGCACACGAAGACCCAGTACTTC. Amino acid sequence: CASRSDRHTKTQYF.

The CDR3 loop is CASSPNDRPQETQYF. As DNA, the CDR3 is TGTGCCAGCTCACCGAACGACAGGCCACAAGAGACCCAGTACTTC. The V gene is TRBV18, the J gene TRBJ2-5; perhaps TRBD1 as D (6 bases). Per the germline V gene, CDR1 is KGHSH and CDR2 is LQKENI. The CDR3 has 15 amino acids. The V end lost 3 bases, the J end lost 2 bases, and 13 bases lay between the germline ends.

The sample holds a few counts of this clone. The J gene is TRBJ1-3, the V gene TRBV6-1; tentatively, D is TRBD1 (5 bases). The CDR3 is 17 amino acids. V lost 3 bases to trimming and J lost 0 bases, with 15 bases between them. Germline V gene data show CDR1 as MNHNS and CDR2 as SASEGT. In DNA form, the CDR3 reads TGTGCCAGCAGTGATTTTGGGACTCCCGGCTCTGGAAACACCATATATTTT. Encoded protein: CASSDFGTPGSGNTIYF.

This chain links TRBV28 with TRBJ2-5, with D possibly TRBD2 on 6 matching bases. The V end was cut by 3 bases, the J end by 2 bases, with 19 bases between. Germline V lookup: CDR1 MDHEN, CDR2 SYDVKM. CDR3 size: 17 residues. This CDR3 reads CASSFWTWGGGQETQYF. CDR3 in DNA: TGTGCCAGCAGTTTTTGGACATGGGGAGGAGGACAAGAGACCCAGTACTTC. Looking up the rest from reference TRBV28 and TRBJ2-5 gives the full variable domain: DVKVTQSSRYLVKRTGEKVFLECVQDMDHENMFWYRQDPGLGLRLIYFSYDVKMKEKGDIPEGYSVSREKKERFSLILESASTNQTSMYLCASSFWTWGGGQETQYFGPGTRLLVL.

The CDR3, as DNA: TGTGCCAGCAGCTTGGACCGGGGGGTTGGTACTAACTATGGCTACACCTTC. Amino acids: CASSLDRGVGTNYGYTF. This rearrangement joins TRBV5-4 to TRBJ1-2, with a tentative D call TRBD1 (5 bases). The CDR3 contains 17 residues. The V gene's germline CDR1 is SGHNT and CDR2 YYREEE (reference sequence). Trimming pared 0 bases from V and 0 bases from J, leaving 15 bases between.

V gene TRBV10-2 combines with J gene TRBJ2-2; the D is unclear. CDR1 WSHSY and CDR2 SAAADI come from the germline V gene. Between the trimmed V and J ends, which lost 3 bases and 6 bases, there was a span of 5 bases. The CDR3 extends over 12 amino acids. CDR3 amino acids: CASSDRSGELFF. The CDR3 DNA reads as TGCGCCAGCAGTGACAGATCCGGGGAGCTGTTTTTT.

This chain connects TRBV27 to TRBJ1-1, with D tentatively TRBD1 (5 bases). The CDR3 has 14 residues. The germline gives CDR1 MNHEY, CDR2 SMNVEV (reference sequence). The V end was cut by 2 bases, the J end by 4 bases, with 11 bases between. The CDR3 region has the DNA TGTGCCAGCAGTTTAAGGCAGGGAAGCACTGAAGCTTTCTTT. It codes for CASSLRQGSTEAFF.

V usage is TRBV19 and J usage is TRBJ2-1; 15 bases fit TRBD2. The trim removed 3 bases at V and 7 bases at J, leaving 1 base unmatched. CDR3 length: 15 amino acids. Per germline, CDR1 LNHDA and CDR2 SQIVND (reference sequence). DNA for the CDR3: TGTGCCAGTAGTATCGGACTAGCGGGAGGGAATGAGCAGTTCTTC. Translation gives CASSIGLAGGNEQFF.

CDR3 sequence reads: CAWSKRDLSEKLFF. CDR3 nucleotide sequence: TGTGCCTGGAGTAAACGAGATCTAAGTGAAAAACTGTTTTTT. This rearrangement joins TRBV30 to TRBJ1-4, with D unclear. The CDR3 sequence is 14 residues long. Germline values: CDR1 GTSNPN, CDR2 SVGIG (reference sequence). V was shortened by 2 bases and J by 7 bases, with 14 bases between the two germline ends.

This rearrangement joins TRBV5-1 to TRBJ2-1, with TRBD1 identical over 8 bases. V shed 4 bases and J 3 bases; nucleotides not matched to a gene: 9. The CDR3 is 16 residues long. Germline-derived CDR1 and CDR2 are SGHRS and YFSETQ. In DNA, the CDR3 is TGCGCCAGCAGCCCGCAAGGACAGGGAGGCTACAATGAGCAGTTCTTC. The encoded protein is CASSPQGQGGYNEQFF.